Reported below is one T cell receptor (beta chain). Its specificity is unknown. This record belongs to a study of CD8+CD57+ T cells in acquired aplastic anemia. Study-level information: Sorted CD4+ plus CD8+ cells gave DNA averaging roughly 3.5 ug.

All patients picked for sequencing had shown, by flow cytometry, an expansion of CD8+CD57+ cells. The study sampled blood from patients who had received no therapy. Template material for TCR beta VDJ and CDR3 profiling consisted of genomic DNA. Each CDR3 protein gets one entry after TCRdb re-called the reads with MiXCR. The data contain 110,000 or so distinct CDR3 sequences, 45% to 60% of them singletons. This CDR3 is 12 amino acids long. Germline assignment: CDR1 SEHNR and CDR2 FQNEAQ (reference sequence). V shed 6 bases and J shed 2 bases, with 6 bases lying between them. Study observations and caveats: Approximately 27 CD8+ CDR3 sequences occurred in both the patients and the controls. Significant differences in CD8+ Simpson's diversity were not observed between patients and controls.

The receptor's source is a human donor with aplastic anemia. Sample: sorted CD4+, CD8+, or CD8+CD57+ T cells (not recorded which) from PBMCs. The chain couples TRBV7-9 to TRBJ2-3, with D unresolved. The CDR3 sequence: CASSYTTDTQYF. For the CDR3, the DNA is TGTGCCAGCAGTTATACCACAGATACGCAGTATTTT.